This entry lists 4 T cell receptor beta chains sequenced from one sample in a study of T cell repertoires in cytomegalovirus infection. TCRdb re-analysed the reads in MiXCR, keeping a single row per CDR3 protein. This sample yields approximately 500,000 distinct CDR3 sequences, of which approximately 10% are seen a single time; about a tenth belongs to the top ten. The sequencing input was PBMCs. All receptors derive from a human donor in good health (CMV status not recorded). Some clones in this sample may be carry-over from other donors' samples.

This clonotype was picked up many times. This chain joins TRBV11-3 and TRBJ2-5, with D perhaps TRBD1 or TRBD2 (5 bases each). Per germline, CDR1 SGHNT and CDR2 YENEEA. Deletions cut 5 bases from V and 5 bases from J, with 18 bases between. The CDR3 length is 15 residues. In nucleotides, the CDR3 is TGTGCCAGCAGCAGTGGGACCGGCTCTAGGGAGACCCAGTACTTC. This gives the protein CASSSGTGSRETQYF.

This clonotype was seen many times. V usage is TRBV4-2 and J usage is TRBJ2-4; D unresolved. Germline V gene data show CDR1 as LGHNA and CDR2 as YNFKEQ. This CDR3 has 16 amino acids. The ends were cut back, 0 bases at V and 6 bases at J, with 15 bases in the middle. CDR3 in DNA: TGTGCCAGCAGCCAAGAAGGTGAGACTCGAGCAAACATTCAGTACTTC. It translates to CASSQEGETRANIQYF.

This clonotype was detected ten times or more. The chain uses TRBV6-2 or TRBV6-3 and TRBJ2-1, with TRBD1 matching 8 bases. The CDR3 runs 17 residues. V was clipped by 7 bases and J by 5 bases; unmatched bases: 16. CDR1 is MNHEY and CDR2 is SVGEGT in the germline V gene. The DNA of the CDR3 is TGTGCCAGCAATTCCCAACCGGCGGACAGGGAGGACAATGAGCAGTTCTTC. Translation gives CASNSQPADREDNEQFF.

This clonotype was counted between two and nine times. The chain joins TRBV6-2 or TRBV6-3 to TRBJ1-5; 8 positions match TRBD1. V dropped 6 bases and J dropped 2; count of bases not matched to a gene: 6. This CDR3 contains 15 residues. The V gene's germline CDR1 is MNHEY and CDR2 SVGEGT. The DNA of the CDR3 is TGTGCCAGCAGACATCAGGGGGCTGGCAATCAGCCCCAGCATTTT. Translated, it gives CASRHQGAGNQPQHF.